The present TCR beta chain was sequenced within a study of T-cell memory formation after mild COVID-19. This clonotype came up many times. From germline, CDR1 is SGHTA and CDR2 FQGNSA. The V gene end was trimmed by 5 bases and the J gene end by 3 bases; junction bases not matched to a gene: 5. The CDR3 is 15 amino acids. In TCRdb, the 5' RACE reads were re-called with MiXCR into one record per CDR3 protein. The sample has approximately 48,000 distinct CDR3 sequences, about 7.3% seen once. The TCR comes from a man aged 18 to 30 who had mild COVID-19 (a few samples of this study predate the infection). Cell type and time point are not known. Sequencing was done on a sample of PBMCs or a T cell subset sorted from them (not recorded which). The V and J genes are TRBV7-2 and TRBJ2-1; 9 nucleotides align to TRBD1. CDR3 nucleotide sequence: TGTGCCAGCAGCACGGGACAGGGCGACTACAATGAGCAGTTCTTC. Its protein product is CASSTGQGDYNEQFF.